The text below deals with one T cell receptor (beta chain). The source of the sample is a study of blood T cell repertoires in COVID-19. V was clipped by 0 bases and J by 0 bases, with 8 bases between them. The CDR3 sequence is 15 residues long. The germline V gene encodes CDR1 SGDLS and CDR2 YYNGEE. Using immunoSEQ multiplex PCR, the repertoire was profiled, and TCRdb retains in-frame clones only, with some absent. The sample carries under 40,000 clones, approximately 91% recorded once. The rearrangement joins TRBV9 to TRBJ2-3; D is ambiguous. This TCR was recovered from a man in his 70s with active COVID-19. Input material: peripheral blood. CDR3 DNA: TGTGCCAGCAGCGTAGAGGCGGCTAGCACAGATACGCAGTATTTT. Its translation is CASSVEAASTDTQYF.